Described below is a single T cell receptor beta chain sequence and its context. The antigen remains unidentified. The record originates from a study of Tregs in tolerant kidney transplant recipients. CDR1 MNHNS and CDR2 SASEGT come from the germline V gene. Between the trimmed V and J ends, which lost 6 bases and 3 bases, there was a span of 14 bases. This CDR3 has 14 residues. Study results and limitations: Biological reproducibility was not directly addressed, but technical replication error appeared minimal.

Some clones are missing from TCRdb's copy, which holds only in-frame ones; the method was immunoSEQ multiplex PCR. The sample yields 110,000 or so clones, roughly 92% seen once. Sequencing was carried out using CD4+ T cells from blood. The rearrangement links TRBV6-1 to TRBJ1-1; D perhaps matches TRBD1 (5 bases). The sequence was obtained from a human donor in good health. For the CDR3, the DNA is TGTGCCAGCAGCCCTTTAGGGGTGGACACTGAAGCTTTCTTT. Translated, it gives CASSPLGVDTEAFF.